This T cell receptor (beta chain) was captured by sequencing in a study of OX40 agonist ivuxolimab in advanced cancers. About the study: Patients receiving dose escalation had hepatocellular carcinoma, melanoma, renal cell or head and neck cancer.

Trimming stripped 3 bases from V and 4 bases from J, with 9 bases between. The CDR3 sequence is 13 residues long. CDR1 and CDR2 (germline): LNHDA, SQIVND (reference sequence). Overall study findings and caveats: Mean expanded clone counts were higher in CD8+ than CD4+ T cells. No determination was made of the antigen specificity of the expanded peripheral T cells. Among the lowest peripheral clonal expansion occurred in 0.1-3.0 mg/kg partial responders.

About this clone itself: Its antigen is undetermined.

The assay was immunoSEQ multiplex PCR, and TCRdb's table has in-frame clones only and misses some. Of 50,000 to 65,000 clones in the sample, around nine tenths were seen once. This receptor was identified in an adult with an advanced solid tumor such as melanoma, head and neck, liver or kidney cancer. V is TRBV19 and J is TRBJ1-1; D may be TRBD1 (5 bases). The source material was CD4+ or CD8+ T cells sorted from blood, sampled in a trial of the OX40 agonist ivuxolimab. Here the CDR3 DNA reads TGTGCCAGTAGTATGTCAGGGATCACTGAAGCTTTCTTT. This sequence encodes CASSMSGITEAFF.